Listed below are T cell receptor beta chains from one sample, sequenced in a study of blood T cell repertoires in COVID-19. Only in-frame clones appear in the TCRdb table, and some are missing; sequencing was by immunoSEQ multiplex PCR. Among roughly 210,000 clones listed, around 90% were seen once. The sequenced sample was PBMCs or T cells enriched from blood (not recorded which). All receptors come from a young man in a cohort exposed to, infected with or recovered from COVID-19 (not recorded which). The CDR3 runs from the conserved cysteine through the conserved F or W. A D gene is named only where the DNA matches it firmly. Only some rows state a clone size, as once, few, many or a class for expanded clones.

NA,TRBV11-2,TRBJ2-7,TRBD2,CASSLNPSSGREQYF,TGTGCCAGCAGCTTAAACCCCTCTAGCGGGAGGGAGCAGTACTTC
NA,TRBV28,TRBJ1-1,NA,CASRWGQRNTEAFF,TGTGCCAGCAGGTGGGGACAACGGAACACTGAAGCTTTCTTT
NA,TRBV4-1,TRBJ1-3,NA,CASSQTLSGNTIYF,TGCGCCAGCAGCCAGACACTCTCTGGAAACACCATATATTTT
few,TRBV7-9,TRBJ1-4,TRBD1,CASSYRQGAEEKLFF,TGTGCCAGCAGCTACAGACAGGGGGCAGAGGAAAAACTGTTTTTT
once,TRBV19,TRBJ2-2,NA,CASKGQNTGELFF,TGTGCCAGTAAGGGACAAAACACCGGGGAGCTGTTTTTT
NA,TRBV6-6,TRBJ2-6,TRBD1,CASSRFGTGNSGANVLTF,TGTGCCAGCAGCCGATTCGGGACAGGGAATTCTGGGGCCAACGTCCTGACTTTC
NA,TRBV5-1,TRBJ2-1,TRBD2,CASASGVSYNEQFF,TGCGCCAGCGCTAGCGGGGTTTCCTACAATGAGCAGTTCTTC
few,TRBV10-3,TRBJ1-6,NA,CAISVDSNNSPLHF,TGTGCCATCAGTGTTGACAGTAATAATTCACCCCTCCACTTT
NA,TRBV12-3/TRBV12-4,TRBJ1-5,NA,CASSFRENQPQHF,TGTGCCAGCAGTTTTCGGGAGAATCAGCCCCAGCATTTT
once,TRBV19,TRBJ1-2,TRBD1,CASSYAGTANYGYTF,TGTGCCAGTAGCTACGCCGGGACAGCTAACTATGGCTACACCTTC
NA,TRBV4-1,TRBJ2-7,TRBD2,CASSPIPAGLPEQYF,TGCGCCAGCAGCCCAATCCCAGCGGGACTCCCCGAGCAGTACTTC
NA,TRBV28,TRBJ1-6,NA,CASSFYQPQGGNSYNSPLHF,TGTGCCAGCAGCTTCTACCAACCCCAAGGAGGGAACTCCTATAATTCACCCCTCCACTTT
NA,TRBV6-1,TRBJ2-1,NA,CASSERQSGGNEQFF,TGTGCCAGCAGTGAACGACAGTCCGGTGGGAATGAGCAGTTCTTC
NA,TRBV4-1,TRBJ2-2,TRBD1,CASSLGTVVTGELFF,TGCGCCAGCAGCCTGGGGACAGTGGTCACCGGGGAGCTGTTTTTT
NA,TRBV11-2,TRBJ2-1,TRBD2,CASSSGLAPSYNEQFF,TGTGCCAGCAGCTCAGGACTAGCGCCCTCCTACAATGAGCAGTTCTTC
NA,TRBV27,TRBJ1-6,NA,CASSPLGRRNNSPLHF,TGTGCCAGCAGCCCCCTGGGGCGTCGTAATAATTCACCCCTCCACTTT
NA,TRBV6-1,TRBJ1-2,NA,CASSEDTYGYTF,TGTGCCAGCAGTGAGGACACATATGGCTACACCTTC
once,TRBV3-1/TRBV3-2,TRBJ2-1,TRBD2,CASSRFISGSRNEQFF,TGTGCCAGCAGCCGATTCATTAGCGGGAGTCGTAATGAGCAGTTCTTC
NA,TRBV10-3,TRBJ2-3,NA,CAISGGTVTDTQYF,TGTGCCATCAGCGGCGGGACGGTCACAGATACGCAGTATTTT
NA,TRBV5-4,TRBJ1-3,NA,CASSLASPVTGNTIYF,TGTGCCAGCAGCTTGGCGTCTCCGGTTACTGGAAACACCATATATTTT
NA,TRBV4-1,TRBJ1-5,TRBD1,CASSQGNLQQGRNQPQHF,TGCGCCAGCAGCCAAGGAAATTTGCAACAGGGGAGGAATCAGCCCCAGCATTTT
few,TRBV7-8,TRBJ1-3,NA,CASSFRAGTPDISGNTIYF,TGTGCCAGCAGCTTCAGGGCCGGGACACCTGACATATCTGGAAACACCATATATTTT
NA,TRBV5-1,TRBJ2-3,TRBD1,CASSDGTGGVTDTQYF,TGCGCCAGCAGCGATGGGACAGGGGGGGTCACAGATACGCAGTATTTT
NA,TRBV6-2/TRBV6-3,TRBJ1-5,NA,CASRPTGTGNQPQHF,TGTGCCAGCAGGCCTACAGGTACTGGCAATCAGCCCCAGCATTTT
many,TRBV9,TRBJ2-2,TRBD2,CASSVGGTTSGKRVTGELFF,TGTGCCAGCAGCGTTGGAGGAACGACTAGCGGGAAGCGGGTCACCGGGGAGCTGTTTTTT
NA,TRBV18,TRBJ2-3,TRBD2,CASSQTRLLAGITDTQYF,TGTGCCAGCTCACAAACTCGGTTGCTAGCGGGAATCACAGATACGCAGTATTTT
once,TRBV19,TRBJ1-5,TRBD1,CASSITGTVSNQPQHF,TGTGCCAGTAGTATAACTGGGACAGTCTCAAATCAGCCCCAGCATTTT
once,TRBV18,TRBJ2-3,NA,CASSPELTDTQYF,TGTGCCAGCTCACCGGAGCTCACAGATACGCAGTATTTT
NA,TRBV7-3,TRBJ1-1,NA,CASSMQAGYTEAFF,TGTGCCAGCAGCATGCAGGCGGGTTACACTGAAGCTTTCTTT
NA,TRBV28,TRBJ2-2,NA,CASITGPGELFF,TGTGCCAGCATAACAGGACCCGGGGAGCTGTTTTTT
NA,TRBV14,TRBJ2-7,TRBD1,CASSQAGGEQYF,TGTGCCAGCAGCCAAGCAGGGGGCGAGCAGTACTTC
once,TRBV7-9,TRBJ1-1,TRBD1,CASRSRGGLSTEAFF,TGTGCCAGCAGATCCAGAGGGGGCCTAAGCACTGAAGCTTTCTTT
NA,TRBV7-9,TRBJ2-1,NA,CASSLYSREDEQFF,TGTGCCAGCAGCTTATACTCCAGGGAGGATGAGCAGTTCTTC
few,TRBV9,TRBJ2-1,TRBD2,CASLPTSGSYNEQFF,TGTGCCAGCCTCCCGACTAGCGGCTCCTACAATGAGCAGTTCTTC
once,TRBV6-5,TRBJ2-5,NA,CASRAGVRETQYF,TGTGCCAGCAGGGCAGGGGTCAGAGAGACCCAGTACTTC
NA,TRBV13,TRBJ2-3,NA,CASSLSERAGSTDTQYF,TGTGCCAGCAGCTTATCCGAGCGGGCCGGTAGCACAGATACGCAGTATTTT
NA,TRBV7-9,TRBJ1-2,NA,CASSGFSGNNYGYTF,TGTGCCAGCAGCGGTTTTAGCGGGAATAACTATGGCTACACCTTC
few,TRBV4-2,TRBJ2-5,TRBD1,CASSQGTGEGETQYF,TGTGCCAGCAGCCAGGGGACAGGGGAAGGAGAGACCCAGTACTTC
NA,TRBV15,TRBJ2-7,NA,CATSPFSTSRSYEQYF,TGTGCCACCAGCCCCTTCTCCACTAGTCGATCCTACGAGCAGTACTTC
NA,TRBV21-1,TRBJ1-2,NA,CASSPRRRARGYTF,TGTGCCAGCAGCCCCCGCCGCAGGGCTCGCGGCTACACCTTC
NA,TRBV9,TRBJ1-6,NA,CASSAEDGIWAPLHF,TGTGCCAGCAGCGCCGAGGATGGAATCTGGGCACCCCTCCACTTT
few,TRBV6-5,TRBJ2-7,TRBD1,CASSYRGTEEYEQYF,TGTGCCAGCAGTTATAGAGGGACAGAGGAGTACGAGCAGTACTTC
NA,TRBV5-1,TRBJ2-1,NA,CASSSRVRPSYNEQFF,TGCGCCAGCAGTTCCAGGGTCCGGCCATCCTACAATGAGCAGTTCTTC
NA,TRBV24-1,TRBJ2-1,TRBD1,CATSDPGQENEQFF,TGTGCCACCAGTGACCCTGGACAGGAGAATGAGCAGTTCTTC
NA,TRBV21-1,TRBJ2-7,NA,CASSKGDQGAGGSYEQYF,TGTGCCAGCAGCAAAGGAGACCAGGGGGCAGGGGGGTCCTACGAGCAGTACTTC
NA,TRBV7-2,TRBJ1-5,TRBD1,CASSSGGSRSGNQPQHF,TGTGCCAGCAGTTCAGGGGGCTCGAGGTCGGGCAATCAGCCCCAGCATTTT